Sequencing of this TCR beta chain was carried out in a study of sequential checkpoint blockade in melanoma. As for the study in general: Arm A got nivolumab then ipilimumab; arm B the reverse, 1:1. After both sequences, patients received maintenance nivolumab.

V dropped 1 base and J dropped 3 bases, with 19 bases sitting between them. Per germline, CDR1 SGHNT and CDR2 YENEEA. This CDR3 comprises 18 residues. Method: immunoSEQ multiplex PCR; TCRdb's copy keeps in-frame clones and lacks some. The sample shows approximately 6,500 clones, roughly a fifth of them seen only once. Treatment described: randomized to nivolumab then ipilimumab (arm A) or the reverse (arm B). This clone was counted only a few times. The starting material was tumor tissue (inferred from file names), obtained from a patient given nivolumab and ipilimumab in sequence. The chain couples TRBV11-3 to TRBJ1-5; possible D gene TRBD1, 6 bases. This receptor was obtained from a human donor with melanoma. Here the CDR3 reads CASSLVAGAPDANQPQHF. For the CDR3, the DNA is TGTGCCAGCAGCTTAGTTGCAGGGGCGCCGGATGCCAATCAGCCCCAGCATTTT.